This T cell receptor (beta chain) was identified in a study of blood T cell repertoires in COVID-19. Study-level background: Some COVID-19 samples were acute and others convalescent; all came from the United States, Italy and Spain. PBMCs, B-cell-depleted T cells, or T cells were the source of the cDNA or gDNA that made up the material.

The CDR3 contains 16 residues. Germline V gene lookup returns CDR1 SGHRS and CDR2 YFSETQ. V shed 7 bases, J shed 3 bases, and the junction held 10 bases outside the gene matches. Authors' processing steps: Amplification of reference gene primers was used by the study to estimate nucleated cell counts. Data came from immunoSEQ multiplex PCR; TCRdb stores just in-frame clones and leaves some out. The DNA was the basis for D and trimming; V, J and clone size are from that table. The table shows 120,000 to 150,000 clones, with 84% occurring only once. This TCR came from a woman over 75 in a cohort sampled during active or convalescent COVID-19. The sequencing input was peripheral blood. V gene TRBV5-1 combines with J gene TRBJ2-1; 10 nucleotides agree with TRBD1. The CDR3 DNA reads as TGCGCCAGCTCCCGCCCCGGACAGGGGGTCTACAATGAGCAGTTCTTC. Translated, it gives CASSRPGQGVYNEQFF.